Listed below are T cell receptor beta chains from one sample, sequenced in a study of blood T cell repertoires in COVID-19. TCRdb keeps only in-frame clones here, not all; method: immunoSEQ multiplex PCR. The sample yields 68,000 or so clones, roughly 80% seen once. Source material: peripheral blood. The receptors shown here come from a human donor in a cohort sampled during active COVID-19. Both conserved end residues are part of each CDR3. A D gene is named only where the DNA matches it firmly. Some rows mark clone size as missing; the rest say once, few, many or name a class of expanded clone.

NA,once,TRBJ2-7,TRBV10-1,TGCGCCAGCAGTGAAGGAGCGTCGAATTACGAGCAGTACTTC,CASSEGASNYEQYF
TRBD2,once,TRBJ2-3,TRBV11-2,TGTGCCAGCAGCTTTCCTAGCGGGCCTAGCACAGATACGCAGTATTTT,CASSFPSGPSTDTQYF
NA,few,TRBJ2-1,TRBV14,TGTGCCAGCAGCCAAGTGGGTAGCGGCTCCTACAATGAGCAGTTCTTC,CASSQVGSGSYNEQFF
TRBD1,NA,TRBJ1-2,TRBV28,TGTGCCAGCAGTGAGGGACAGGGAGCCCCTAACTATGGCTACACCTTC,CASSEGQGAPNYGYTF
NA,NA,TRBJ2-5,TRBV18,TGTGCCAGCTCACCCCCGCCGGGTCGGAGGAAAGAGACCCAGTACTTC,CASSPPPGRRKETQYF
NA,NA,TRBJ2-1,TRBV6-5,TGTGCCAGCCAACGAGCAACCTACAATGAGCAGTTCTTC,CASQRATYNEQFF
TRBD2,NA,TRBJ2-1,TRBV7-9,TGTGCCAGCAGCTCAGCGGGAGGAGAGTTCTTC,CASSSAGGEFF
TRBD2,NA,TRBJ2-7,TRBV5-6,TGTGCCAGCAGCTCAGCGGCGGGAGCCTCCCGCGAGCAGTACTTC,CASSSAAGASREQYF
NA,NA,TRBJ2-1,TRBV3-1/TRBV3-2,TGTGCCAGCAGCCAAGATCTAGGCGGCTCTTACAATGAGCAGTTCTTC,CASSQDLGGSYNEQFF
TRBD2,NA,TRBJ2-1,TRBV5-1,TGCGCCAGCAGCTTGGCAGCTAGCGGGGCCAACAATGAGCAGTTCTTC,CASSLAASGANNEQFF
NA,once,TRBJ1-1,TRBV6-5,TGTGCCAGCTCATTAGGACAAATCACTGAAGCTTTCTTT,CASSLGQITEAFF
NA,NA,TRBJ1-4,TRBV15,TGTGCCACCAGCAGATTCGCGGGGGCGGGTGAAAAACTGTTTTTT,CATSRFAGAGEKLFF
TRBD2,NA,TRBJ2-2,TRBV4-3,TGCGCCAGCAGCGTGACTAGCCGCGGCACCGGGGAGCTGTTTTTT,CASSVTSRGTGELFF
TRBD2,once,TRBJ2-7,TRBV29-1,TGCAGCGTTGCGATTAGCGGGAGTGGGGAGCAGTACTTC,CSVAISGSGEQYF
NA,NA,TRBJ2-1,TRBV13,TGTGCCAGCAGCTCAGGGGGAGTAGCGGGTGTCTACAATGAGCAGTTCTTC,CASSSGGVAGVYNEQFF
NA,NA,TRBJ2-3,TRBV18,TGTGCCAGCGCCTTCGGAGATACGCAGTATTTT,CASAFGDTQYF
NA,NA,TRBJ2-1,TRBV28,TGTGCCAGCAGAGGTTGGGCAGGTGAGCAGTTCTTC,CASRGWAGEQFF
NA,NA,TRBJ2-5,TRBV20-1,TGCAGTGGACTAAGTCGAGAGACCCAGTACTTC,CSGLSRETQYF
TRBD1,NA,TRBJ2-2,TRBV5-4,TGTGCCAGCAGCCCGGACAGGGGAGACACCGGGGAGCTGTTTTTT,CASSPDRGDTGELFF
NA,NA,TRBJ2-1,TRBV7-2,TGTGCCAGCAGCGTAACCGGGTCCAACAATGAGCAGTTCTTC,CASSVTGSNNEQFF
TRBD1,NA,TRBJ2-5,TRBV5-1,TGCGCCAGCAGCTTGGGTCCGGGACAGGGACAAGAGACCCAGTACTTC,CASSLGPGQGQETQYF
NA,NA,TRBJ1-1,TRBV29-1,TGCAGCGTTGACCTCCCGGGTGCGGGCACTGAAGCTTTCTTT,CSVDLPGAGTEAFF
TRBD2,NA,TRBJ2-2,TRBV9,TGTGCCAGCAGCGTAGGGGAGACTAGCGGTCCCGGGGAGCTGTTTTTT,CASSVGETSGPGELFF
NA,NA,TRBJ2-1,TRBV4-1,TGCGCCAGCAGCCAAGGGAGGGTCACCTACAATGAGCAGTTCTTC,CASSQGRVTYNEQFF
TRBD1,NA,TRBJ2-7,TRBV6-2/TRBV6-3,TGTGCCAGCAGTTCGACAGGGTCCCACGAGCAGTACTTC,CASSSTGSHEQYF
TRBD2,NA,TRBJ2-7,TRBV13,TGTGCCAGCAGCCCTTCCCGAGCGGGGGCTGACGAGCAGTACTTC,CASSPSRAGADEQYF
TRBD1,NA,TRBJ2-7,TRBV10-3,TGTGCCGTCAAGGCGGGAAGGGGACAGGGATTTTACGAGCAGTACTTC,CAVKAGRGQGFYEQYF
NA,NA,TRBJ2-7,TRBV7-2,TGTGCCAGCAGCTCCGCCGGCTACGAGCAGTACTTC,CASSSAGYEQYF
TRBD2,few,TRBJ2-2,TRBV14,TGTGCCAGCAGCCAAGTTAGCGGGCGACATACCGGGGAGCTGTTTTTT,CASSQVSGRHTGELFF
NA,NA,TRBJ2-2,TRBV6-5,TGTGCCAGCAGGCGAACCCTAGCGAACACCGGGGAGCTGTTTTTT,CASRRTLANTGELFF
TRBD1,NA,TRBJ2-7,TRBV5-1,TGCGCCAGCAGCTTCCTTCCGCGGGGACAGGGGACCTACGAGCAGTACTTC,CASSFLPRGQGTYEQYF
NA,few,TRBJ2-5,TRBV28,TGTGCCAGCAGTCCGCAAGAGACCCAGTACTTC,CASSPQETQYF
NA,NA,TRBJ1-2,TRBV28,TGTGCCAGCAGAACAGGGATAGAGTATGGCTACACCTTC,CASRTGIEYGYTF
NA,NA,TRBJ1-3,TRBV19,TGTGCCAGCATGACAGGATCCTCTGGAAACACCATATATTTT,CASMTGSSGNTIYF
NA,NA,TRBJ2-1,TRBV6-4,TGTGCCAGCAGTGACTCACGTCTGAGGAAGCATGAGCAGTTCTTC,CASSDSRLRKHEQFF
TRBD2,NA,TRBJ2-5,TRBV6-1,TGTGCCAGCAGTGTCCAACTAGCGCGATTTCAAGAGACCCAGTACTTC,CASSVQLARFQETQYF
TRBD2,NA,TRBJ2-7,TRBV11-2,TGTGCCAGCAGCGGAAGCGGGAGGGCTTCGGAGCAGTACTTC,CASSGSGRASEQYF
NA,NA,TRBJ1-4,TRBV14,TGTGCCAGCAGCCAAGGAAACCGTGGTAGTGAAAAACTGTTTTTT,CASSQGNRGSEKLFF
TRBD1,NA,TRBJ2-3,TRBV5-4,TGTGCCAGCAGCATAGGACAGGGGACAGCAGATACGCAGTATTTT,CASSIGQGTADTQYF
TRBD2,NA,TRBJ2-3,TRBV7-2,TGTGCCAGCAGCCCCAAGGGTAGCGGGGGCCTCGGGAATACGCAGTATTTT,CASSPKGSGGLGNTQYF
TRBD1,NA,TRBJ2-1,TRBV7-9,TGTGCCAGCAGCTTTCAGACAGGGTTGGTCAATGAGCAGTTCTTC,CASSFQTGLVNEQFF
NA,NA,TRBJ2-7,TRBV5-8,TGTGCCAGCAGCTTGGGAGGTGGAGGGGAGCAGTACTTC,CASSLGGGGEQYF
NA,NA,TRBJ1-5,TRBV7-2,TGTGCCAGCAGCAAAAGGGGGGGAGGGGATCAGCCCCAGCATTTT,CASSKRGGGDQPQHF
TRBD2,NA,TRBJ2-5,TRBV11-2,TGTGCCAGCAGCCGAACCGGGGTAGCGGGGCAAGAGACCCAGTACTTC,CASSRTGVAGQETQYF
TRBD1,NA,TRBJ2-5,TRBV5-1,TGCGCCAGCAGCGACCGGACAGGGGGCTTGACGGAGACCCAGTACTTC,CASSDRTGGLTETQYF
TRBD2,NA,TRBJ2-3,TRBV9,TGTGCCAGCAGCGAGTGGGGGACTAGCGGGAGTACGGATACGCAGTATTTT,CASSEWGTSGSTDTQYF
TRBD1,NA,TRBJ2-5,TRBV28,TGTGCCAGCAGTCACCCGGGACAGGGAGAGGAGACCCAGTACTTC,CASSHPGQGEETQYF
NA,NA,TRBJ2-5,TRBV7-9,TGTGCCAGCAGCTTAGATTCGGGGGTAGAGACCCAGTACTTC,CASSLDSGVETQYF
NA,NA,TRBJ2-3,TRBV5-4,TGTGCCAGCAGCTTTGACCAGACTACAGTGGATACGCAGTATTTT,CASSFDQTTVDTQYF
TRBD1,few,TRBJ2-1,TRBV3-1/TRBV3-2,TGTGCCAGCAGCAACGGACAGGGGGCAAGGGGTGAGCAGTTCTTC,CASSNGQGARGEQFF
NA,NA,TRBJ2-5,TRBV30,TGTGCCTGGAGTGGCGGAGGGTACCAAGAGACCCAGTACTTC,CAWSGGGYQETQYF
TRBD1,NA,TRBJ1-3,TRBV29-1,TGCAGCGTTGAACTAACAGGGGTTTTTGGAAACACCATATATTTT,CSVELTGVFGNTIYF